The 20 T cell receptor beta chains in this list originate from one sample, sequenced in a study of blood T cell repertoires in COVID-19. Here immunoSEQ multiplex PCR was the method, and the copy in TCRdb shows in-frame clones only, minus some. The sample has roughly 100,000 clones, 75% to 90% seen once; the top ten hold 18%. Sequencing was carried out using peripheral blood. Every receptor here comes from a woman aged 80 or older with acute or convalescent COVID-19.

The V and J genes are TRBV6-1 and TRBJ1-3; 8 bases agree with TRBD1. The CDR3 loop spans 17 amino acids. Germline CDR1 is MNHNS and CDR2 is SASEGT. The J segment lost 4 bases and the V segment lost 2 bases, leaving 10 bases of the junction unmatched. CDR3 in DNA: TGTGCCAGCAGTGAATCAAGTGGACAGGGAGGAGGAAACACCATATATTTT. This sequence encodes CASSESSGQGGGNTIYF.

V and J are TRBV6-5 and TRBJ2-5; a weak D match, TRBD1 (6 bases). Trimming cost V 4 bases and J 1 base, with 10 bases left between them. Germline values: CDR1 MNHEY, CDR2 SVGAGI. The CDR3 has 14 amino acids. CDR3 DNA: TGTGCCAGCAGTTCCCGGGACACCCAAGAGACCCAGTACTTC. It yields the protein CASSSRDTQETQYF.

This chain links TRBV14 with TRBJ1-1; D possibly corresponds to TRBD1 (6 bases). Looked up from germline, CDR1 is SGHDN and CDR2 is FVKESK. The CDR3 is 14 amino acids. Trimming stripped 4 bases from V and 3 bases from J, with 12 bases between. The CDR3 spells CASSLRGFDTEAFF. As DNA, the CDR3 is TGTGCCAGCAGCCTCAGGGGCTTCGACACTGAAGCTTTCTTT.

This rearrangement joins TRBV29-1 to TRBJ1-4; TRBD1 matches 10 bases. The junction had 9 bases not matched to a gene; V was cut back by 6 bases and J by 2 bases. Germline V gives CDR1 SQVTM, CDR2 ANQGSEA. CDR3 length: 16 residues. CDR3 coding DNA: TGCAGCGTCCAGGGACAGGGGAAGACTACTAATGAAAAACTGTTTTTT. This translates into CSVQGQGKTTNEKLFF.

The CDR3 sequence: CASSAGVNQETQYF. In DNA form, the CDR3 reads TGTGCCAGCAGCGCGGGGGTGAATCAAGAGACCCAGTACTTC. The chain couples TRBV3-1 (or the pseudogene TRBV3-2) to TRBJ2-5; TRBD2 agrees at 7 bases. CDR3 length equals 14 residues. The V and J ends lost 5 bases and 2 bases, in that order; junction bases with no gene match: 5. CDR1 and CDR2 from the germline V gene are LGHDT and YNNKEL (reference sequence).

The rearrangement links TRBV5-6 to TRBJ2-7; D is perhaps TRBD1 (5 bases). The V gene lost 0 bases and the J gene lost 7 bases, with 17 bases spanning the gap. In germline, CDR1 is SGHDT, CDR2 YYEEEE. This CDR3 comprises 15 residues. CDR3 loop: CASSLEVGRAEEQYF. The CDR3 DNA is TGTGCCAGCAGCTTGGAGGTGGGCAGGGCAGAAGAGCAGTACTTC.

This chain connects TRBV5-1 to TRBJ2-7; 11 nucleotides align to TRBD2. The germline V gene encodes CDR1 SGHRS and CDR2 YFSETQ. The CDR3 is 19 residues long. V lost 3 bases to trimming and J lost 2 bases; unmatched junction nucleotides: 16. The CDR3 sequence is CASSSRLAGTFYRPYEQYF. DNA for the CDR3: TGCGCCAGCAGCTCTCGACTAGCGGGGACCTTTTACCGCCCCTACGAGCAGTACTTC.

This chain connects TRBV10-3 to TRBJ2-3; 11 nucleotides agree with TRBD2. The CDR3 totals 15 residues. The V segment lost 4 bases and the J segment 4 bases; nucleotides outside the gene matches: 4. Looked up from germline, CDR1 is ENHRY and CDR2 is SYGVKD. The CDR3 sequence is CAISGISGGADTQYF. The CDR3 DNA reads as TGTGCCATCAGTGGAATTAGCGGGGGGGCAGATACGCAGTATTTT.

The chain recombines TRBV21-1 with TRBJ1-1; TRBD1, the table's D call, lacks a check against the DNA. TRBV21-1 is a listed pseudogene. The length of the CDR3 is 10 residues. The CDR3 region is CASRGTEAFF. As DNA, the CDR3 is TGTGCCTCTAGGGGCACTGAAGCTTTCTTT.

The CDR3 loop reads CASSSPVNTEAFF. The CDR3 DNA follows: TGTGCCAGCAGCTCCCCGGTGAACACTGAAGCTTTCTTT. The chain employs TRBV7-9 and TRBJ1-1, with D unclear. This CDR3 spans 13 amino acids. V was cut by 4 bases and J by 0 bases, with 6 bases left in between. The germline V gene encodes CDR1 SEHNR and CDR2 FQNEAQ (reference sequence).

The chain employs TRBV6-1 and TRBJ2-1; D perhaps matches TRBD2 (5 bases). The CDR3 is 12 residues long. Trimming stripped 3 bases from V and 10 bases from J, with 10 bases between. Germline V lookup: CDR1 MNHNS, CDR2 SASEGT. CDR3 sequence: CASSDRGTEQFF. CDR3 sequence (DNA): TGTGCCAGCAGTGATCGGGGAACCGAGCAGTTCTTC.

The chain recombines TRBV4-2 with TRBJ1-3; D perhaps matches TRBD1 (6 bases). Per the germline V gene, CDR1 is LGHNA and CDR2 is YNFKEQ. The CDR3 totals 18 residues. Trimming took off 4 bases at V and 0 bases at J, with 19 bases between the two ends. CDR3 sequence reads: CASSPVLRTATSGNTIYF. CDR3 sequence (DNA): TGTGCCAGCAGCCCCGTTCTAAGGACAGCGACCTCTGGAAACACCATATATTTT.

V usage is TRBV2 and J usage is TRBJ2-2; 7 bases match TRBD1. Per the germline V gene, CDR1 is SNHLY and CDR2 is FYNNEI. V was pared by 7 bases and J by 0 bases, with 2 bases of the junction left unmatched. CDR3 size: 14 residues. The CDR3 sequence is CASIQGTNTGELFF. The CDR3 bases are TGTGCCAGCATACAGGGGACGAACACCGGGGAGCTGTTTTTT.

This chain links TRBV27 with TRBJ1-1; D gene ambiguous. The V gene's germline CDR1 is MNHEY and CDR2 SMNVEV (reference sequence). Trimming left V 8 bases short and J 7 bases short, with 23 bases between. There are 15 residues in the CDR3. The CDR3 coding sequence is TGTGCCAGCGGCCGGACGGGATTTCTTTCGGTTGAAGCTTTCTTT. Residues: CASGRTGFLSVEAFF.

The chain uses TRBV5-6 and TRBJ2-7; tentatively, D is TRBD2 (5 bases). Trimming shortened V by 4 bases and J by 2 bases, and 13 bases separated the two germline ends. The CDR3 is 14 residues long. Per germline, CDR1 SGHDT and CDR2 YYEEEE. CDR3 nucleotides: TGTGCCAGCAGCCCCGGTTACGGGACCTACGAGCAGTACTTC. Its translation: CASSPGYGTYEQYF.

This clone was recorded once. This sequence joins TRBV7-9 and TRBJ1-1; a possible D gene is TRBD1 (6 bases). The V gene's germline CDR1 is SEHNR and CDR2 FQNEAQ (reference sequence). Trimming left V 2 bases short and J 4 bases short, with 11 bases between. The CDR3 totals 14 residues. This CDR3 reads CASSLIGTITEAFF. The CDR3 region has the DNA TGTGCCAGCAGCTTAATCGGGACAATCACTGAAGCTTTCTTT.

The chain recombines TRBV6-2 or TRBV6-3 with TRBJ1-1, with TRBD1 as a possible D gene (5 bases). V was clipped by 2 bases and J by 11 bases, with 15 bases between them. Germline CDR1 and CDR2: MNHEY and SVGEGT. The CDR3 has 13 residues. CDR3 nucleotide sequence: TGTGCCAGCAGTTACAGGGGCCCTAACGGGGCTTTCTTT. Protein product: CASSYRGPNGAFF.

V is TRBV3-1 (or the pseudogene TRBV3-2) and J is TRBJ2-1; D unresolved. The V gene lost 3 bases and the J gene lost 8 bases, with 11 bases spanning the gap. Germline V CDR1 and CDR2: LGHDT, YNNKEL (reference sequence). This CDR3 is built from 13 residues. The CDR3 spells CASSHLAVDEQFF. The CDR3 region has the DNA TGTGCCAGCAGCCACTTGGCGGTGGATGAGCAGTTCTTC.

J is TRBJ1-2 and V is TRBV6-4; the D gene is possibly TRBD1 (6 bases). CDR1 is MRHNA and CDR2 is SNTAGT in the germline V gene. CDR3 length: 14 residues. Deletions cut 7 bases from V and 5 bases from J, with 17 bases between. This chain's CDR3 is CASITGYEEYGYTF. DNA of the CDR3: TGTGCCAGCATAACAGGGTATGAGGAATATGGCTACACCTTC.

As for this clone: Germline is not matched at one junction end, which may reflect a read error. The chain recombines TRBV7-3 with TRBJ2-5; 9 bases are shared with TRBD2. The germline CDR1 and CDR2 sequences are SGHTA and FQGTGA. This CDR3 is built from 17 residues. In DNA, the CDR3 is TGTGCCAGCAGCCTAACCAACGGCGCGGGGGGGCCAGGGACCCAGTACTTC. It encodes CASSLTNGAGGPGTQYF.